These 30 T cell receptor beta chains were sequenced from one sample in a study of response to subunit inactivated influenza vaccine. TCRdb reprocessed the RT-PCR reads with MiXCR, giving one entry per CDR3 protein. The table lists roughly 570,000 distinct CDR3 sequences, 12% to 15% of them singletons. Sequenced here: PBMCs from blood, sampled approximately 13 days after vaccination. These receptors all stem from a man over 45 who received an inactivated influenza vaccine.

J is TRBJ2-7 and V is TRBV12-3 or TRBV12-4; 10 nucleotides agree with TRBD2. V lost 10 bases, J lost 4 bases, and 4 bases stayed unmatched. The CDR3 runs to 12 residues. CDR3 sequence (DNA): TGTGCCACTAGCGGGAGCAGATACGAGCAGTACTTC. Protein product: CATSGSRYEQYF.

This rearrangement joins TRBV28 to TRBJ2-1; TRBD2 matches at 10 bases. Germline loops: CDR1 MDHEN, CDR2 SYDVKM. The CDR3 contains 19 residues. The ends lost 10 bases at V and 0 bases at J; junction bases unmatched: 18. CDR3 residues: CATLGQSRIAGGSYNEQFF. DNA of the CDR3: TGTGCCACCTTAGGACAGAGTCGAATAGCGGGAGGCTCCTACAATGAGCAGTTCTTC.

The sample holds many counts of this clonotype. V is TRBV5-1 and J is TRBJ1-6; 10 nucleotides match TRBD1. CDR1 SGHRS and CDR2 YFSETQ come from the germline V gene. The length of the CDR3 is 15 residues. V was clipped by 4 bases and J by 10 bases; unmatched bases: 8. The CDR3 DNA is TGCGCCAGCAGCCCAAAAGGACAGGGGGGATCACCCCTCCACTTT. Translated, it gives CASSPKGQGGSPLHF.

This clonotype was detected a few times. This chain joins TRBV11-2 and TRBJ2-2, with D possibly called TRBD1 or TRBD2 (5 bases each). Per the germline V gene, CDR1 is SGHAT and CDR2 is FQNNGV. V was shortened by 6 bases and J by 4 bases, with 15 bases between the two germline ends. This CDR3 region has 15 residues. CDR3 loop: CASRIPGRGTGELFF. Written as DNA, the CDR3 is TGTGCCAGCAGGATACCGGGACGCGGCACCGGGGAGCTGTTTTTT.

This rearrangement joins TRBV5-6 to TRBJ2-3, with D maybe TRBD1 (6 bases). V was clipped by 1 base and J by 12 bases, with 9 bases between them. This CDR3 has 11 residues. Germline V CDR1 and CDR2: SGHDT, YYEEEE. The CDR3 nucleotides read TGTGCCAGCAGCTTGACAGGGTCCCAGTATTTT. Protein product: CASSLTGSQYF.

The CDR3 coding sequence is TGTGCCAGTAGTATAAAAGGACAGAACTCCTACGAGCAGTACTTC. It codes for CASSIKGQNSYEQYF. V is TRBV19 and J is TRBJ2-7; weak D call: TRBD1 (6 bases). Between the trimmed V and J ends, which lost 2 bases and 0 bases, there was a span of 11 bases. CDR3 length: 15 amino acids. Per the germline V gene, CDR1 is LNHDA and CDR2 is SQIVND (reference sequence).

The V and J genes are TRBV28 and TRBJ1-2, with D hard to call. Germline V CDR1 and CDR2: MDHEN, SYDVKM. V lost 6 bases to trimming and J lost 6 bases, with 14 bases between them. This CDR3 region has 13 residues. CDR3 protein: CASSLRAPHGYTF. CDR3 nucleotide sequence: TGTGCCAGCAGCCTCCGGGCCCCTCATGGCTACACCTTC.

This chain links TRBV3-1 with TRBJ1-1; D not resolved. Germline lookup yields CDR1 LGHDT and CDR2 YNNKEL (reference sequence). V was clipped by 4 bases and J by 10 bases, with 19 bases between them. This CDR3 comprises 14 residues. The CDR3 protein is CASSPTVSQGRAFF. In DNA, the CDR3 is TGTGCCAGCAGCCCCACTGTAAGTCAAGGCCGAGCTTTCTTT.

This clonotype was recorded once. V is TRBV7-6 and J is TRBJ2-3; TRBD2 is a possible D gene (7 bases). Germline CDR1 SGHVS, CDR2 FNYEAQ. The CDR3 consists of 15 residues. V gave up 4 bases and J gave up 10 bases, with 21 bases separating them. CDR3 sequence: CASSSGGGPSVAQYF. The CDR3 DNA follows: TGTGCCAGCAGCTCTGGGGGGGGGCCAAGCGTGGCGCAGTATTTT.

This clonotype was recorded many times. Given a much more abundant clone one base away, this may be a read error. This chain uses TRBV12-3 or TRBV12-4 with TRBJ2-4; possible D gene TRBD1, 6 bases. This CDR3 region has 17 residues. Trimming left V 6 bases short and J 1 base short, with 19 bases between. Here the CDR3 DNA reads TGTGCCAGCAGCCCGGGACACCTAAAACGGGCCAAAAACATTCAGTACTTC. The encoded protein is CASSPGHLKRAKNIQYF.

This clonotype was observed a few times. The chain recombines TRBV12-3 or TRBV12-4 with TRBJ2-1; 7 nucleotides agree with TRBD2. V gave up 6 bases and J gave up 0 bases; unmatched junction bases: 11. This CDR3 is built from 17 residues. In DNA, the CDR3 is TGTGCCAGCAGAGGGGCTAGCGGCTCCTTCTCCTACAATGAGCAGTTCTTC. It translates to CASRGASGSFSYNEQFF.

The CDR3 protein is CASASGPTGELFF. The CDR3 nucleotides are TGTGCCAGCGCTAGCGGGCCGACCGGGGAGCTGTTTTTT. The chain carries TRBV27 and TRBJ2-2; TRBD2 matches at 8 bases. J was trimmed by 5 bases and V by 8 bases; bases with no gene match: 4. CDR3 length: 13 residues. The germline V gene has CDR1 MNHEY and CDR2 SMNVEV (reference sequence).

This clonotype was seen a handful of times. The V and J genes are TRBV27 and TRBJ2-7; D unresolved. CDR3 length: 16 residues. V lost 2 bases, J lost 0 bases, and 14 bases lay in between. Germline loops: CDR1 MNHEY, CDR2 SMNVEV (reference sequence). CDR3 nucleotide sequence: TGTGCCAGCAGTTTAGTAGCAGGCGTTAGCTCCTACGAGCAGTACTTC. Its translation: CASSLVAGVSSYEQYF.

This chain uses TRBV12-3 or TRBV12-4 with TRBJ2-7; D possibly corresponds to TRBD1 (6 bases). The CDR3 consists of 14 residues. V was shortened by 3 bases and J by 0 bases, with 9 bases between the two germline ends. CDR3 region: CASSFGQISYEQYF. CDR3 nucleotide sequence: TGTGCCAGCAGTTTCGGACAGATCTCCTACGAGCAGTACTTC.

This clonotype was recorded a few times. This chain joins TRBV6-1 and TRBJ2-6; D ambiguous. Germline assignment: CDR1 MNHNS and CDR2 SASEGT. The CDR3 sequence is 17 residues long. Trimming cost V 5 bases and J 1 base, with 15 bases left between them. The CDR3 loop is CASSQTNYPSGANVLTF. The CDR3 bases are TGTGCCAGCAGTCAGACAAACTATCCGTCTGGGGCCAACGTCCTGACTTTC.

Remarks on this clonotype: A read error may account for a junction end that differs from germline. The CDR3 nucleotides are TGCTGTGCTAGAGACAGAGCGGGGGGAAGCTCCTACGAGCAGTACTTC. The encoded protein is CCARDRAGGSSYEQYF. This chain links TRBV20-1 with TRBJ2-7, with 9 bases identical to TRBD2. Germline V gene sequence: CDR1 DFQATT, CDR2 SNEGSKA (reference sequence). CDR3 size: 16 residues.

There are many counts of this clonotype. V gene TRBV5-1 combines with J gene TRBJ1-1; no definite D call. Trimming left V 1 base short and J 0 bases short, with 10 bases between. The CDR3 totals 15 residues. The germline V gene has CDR1 SGHRS and CDR2 YFSETQ. CDR3 sequence: CASSLNGDLNTEAFF. The CDR3 DNA is TGCGCCAGCAGCTTGAATGGCGATTTGAACACTGAAGCTTTCTTT.

V is TRBV6-2 or TRBV6-3 and J is TRBJ2-7; D gene ambiguous. Trimming stripped 1 base from V and 7 bases from J, with 8 bases between. CDR3 length: 12 residues. Looked up from germline, CDR1 is MNHEY and CDR2 is SVGEGT. The CDR3 protein is CASSYFPREQYF. The DNA for the CDR3 is TGTGCCAGCAGTTACTTCCCGCGGGAGCAGTACTTC.

This clonotype was counted only a few times. The J gene is TRBJ2-2, the V gene TRBV2, with 9 bases fitting TRBD1. The CDR3 sequence is 15 residues long. CDR1 SNHLY and CDR2 FYNNEI come from the germline V gene. The junction had 7 bases not matched to a gene; V was cut back by 5 bases and J by 6 bases. The CDR3 here is CASSPSRDRAGELFF. In DNA, the CDR3 is TGTGCCAGCAGTCCATCCCGGGACAGGGCCGGGGAGCTGTTTTTT.

V is TRBV5-5 and J is TRBJ2-7; TRBD1 matches 7 bases. The V gene's germline CDR1 is SGHKS and CDR2 YYEKEE (reference sequence). The CDR3 is 15 amino acids. The trim removed 2 bases at V and 7 bases at J, leaving 12 bases unmatched. The CDR3 sequence: CASSLPGTEIQEQYF. CDR3 coding DNA: TGTGCCAGCAGCTTACCCGGGACAGAAATTCAAGAGCAGTACTTC.

The V gene is TRBV19, the J gene TRBJ1-4, with TRBD1 as a possible D gene (5 bases). V dropped 4 bases and J dropped 1 base, with 13 bases sitting between them. The CDR3 extends over 16 amino acids. CDR1 and CDR2 (germline): LNHDA, SQIVND (reference sequence). This CDR3 is CASSTPRTKTNEKLFF. CDR3 sequence (DNA): TGTGCCAGTAGTACCCCAAGGACAAAAACTAATGAAAAACTGTTTTTT. Supplemented by reference TRBV19 and TRBJ1-4, the full variable domain reads DGGITQSPKYLFRKEGQNVTLSCEQNLNHDAMYWYRQDPGQGLRLIYYSQIVNDFQKGDIAEGYSVSREKKESFPLTVTSAQKNPTAFYLCASSTPRTKTNEKLFFGSGTQLSVL.

The chain links TRBV5-1 to TRBJ2-3, with D tentatively TRBD1 (6 bases). Per germline, CDR1 SGHRS and CDR2 YFSETQ. The CDR3 sequence is 17 residues long. V lost 1 base, J lost 0 bases, and 15 bases lay in between. The CDR3 loop is CASSLFPNRESTDTQYF. The CDR3 coding sequence is TGCGCCAGCAGCTTGTTCCCTAACAGGGAAAGCACAGATACGCAGTATTTT.

V gene TRBV7-2 combines with J gene TRBJ2-3, with 7 bases lining up with TRBD2. The CDR3 is 15 residues long. Losses at the gene ends were 5 bases for V and 7 bases for J; bases not matched to a gene: 12. In germline, CDR1 is SGHTA, CDR2 FQGNSA. The DNA of the CDR3 is TGTGCCAGCAGCCGACGACTAGCTCTGGGGCATACGCAGTATTTT. It encodes CASSRRLALGHTQYF.

There are many counts of this clonotype. The chain combines TRBV9 with TRBJ2-5; possibly TRBD1 for D (6 bases). Germline values: CDR1 SGDLS, CDR2 YYNGEE. The V and J ends lost 3 bases and 1 base respectively, with 10 bases between them. This CDR3 comprises 14 residues. This chain's CDR3 is CASSEQGGQETQYF. The DNA for the CDR3 is TGTGCCAGCAGCGAACAGGGTGGCCAAGAGACCCAGTACTTC.

CDR3 sequence: CASSQDLPGIGGYTF. The DNA of the CDR3 is TGTGCCAGCAGCCAAGATCTCCCGGGTATAGGTGGCTACACCTTC. The rearrangement uses TRBV4-2 and TRBJ1-2, with no clear D. V gave up 0 bases and J gave up 7 bases, with 15 bases separating them. The CDR3 loop spans 15 amino acids. Germline lookup yields CDR1 LGHNA and CDR2 YNFKEQ.

The V gene is TRBV6-2 or TRBV6-3, the J gene TRBJ2-1; no firm D call. Germline V gene data show CDR1 as MNHEY and CDR2 as SVGEGT. V gave up 0 bases and J gave up 10 bases, with 16 bases separating them. CDR3 length: 15 residues. Written as DNA, the CDR3 is TGTGCCAGCAGTTACTCGCTTACTCTGGGTTTGGAGCAGTTCTTC. This gives the protein CASSYSLTLGLEQFF.

This chain uses TRBV6-1 with TRBJ2-1; 9 nucleotides agree with TRBD1. The CDR3 is 15 amino acids. V was pared by 8 bases and J by 5 bases, with 10 bases of the junction left unmatched. The germline V gene has CDR1 MNHNS and CDR2 SASEGT. CDR3 sequence (DNA): TGTGCCAGCGCTATACGGACAGGGGCCGACAATGAGCAGTTCTTC. It codes for CASAIRTGADNEQFF.

This clonotype was counted between two and nine times. The genes are TRBV27 and TRBJ2-1; 15 nucleotides line up with TRBD2. This CDR3 contains 15 residues. J was trimmed by 7 bases and V by 4 bases; bases with no gene match: 2. Germline CDR1 reads MNHEY; CDR2 reads SMNVEV (reference sequence). CDR3 coding DNA: TGTGCCAGCAGTTCCGGGACTAGCGGGAGGAATGAGCAGTTCTTC. This codes for CASSSGTSGRNEQFF.

This clonotype was seen at least ten times. J is TRBJ1-4 and V is TRBV7-2; 9 positions agree with TRBD1. The CDR3 totals 15 residues. Looked up from germline, CDR1 is SGHTA and CDR2 is FQGNSA. V shed 4 bases, J shed 10 bases, and the junction held 10 bases outside the gene matches. In nucleotides, the CDR3 is TGTGCCAGCAGCTACACACAGGGGGCGCAGGGAAAACTGTTTTTT. It specifies CASSYTQGAQGKLFF.

This chain connects TRBV5-1 to TRBJ2-7, with a possible D match to TRBD1 (6 bases). The CDR3 has 15 amino acids. The V gene lost 3 bases and the J gene lost 2 bases, with 15 bases spanning the gap. Germline lookup yields CDR1 SGHRS and CDR2 YFSETQ. In nucleotides, the CDR3 is TGCGCCAGCAGCTCCACAGGGATCTCCACCTACGAGCAGTACTTC. Its protein product is CASSSTGISTYEQYF.